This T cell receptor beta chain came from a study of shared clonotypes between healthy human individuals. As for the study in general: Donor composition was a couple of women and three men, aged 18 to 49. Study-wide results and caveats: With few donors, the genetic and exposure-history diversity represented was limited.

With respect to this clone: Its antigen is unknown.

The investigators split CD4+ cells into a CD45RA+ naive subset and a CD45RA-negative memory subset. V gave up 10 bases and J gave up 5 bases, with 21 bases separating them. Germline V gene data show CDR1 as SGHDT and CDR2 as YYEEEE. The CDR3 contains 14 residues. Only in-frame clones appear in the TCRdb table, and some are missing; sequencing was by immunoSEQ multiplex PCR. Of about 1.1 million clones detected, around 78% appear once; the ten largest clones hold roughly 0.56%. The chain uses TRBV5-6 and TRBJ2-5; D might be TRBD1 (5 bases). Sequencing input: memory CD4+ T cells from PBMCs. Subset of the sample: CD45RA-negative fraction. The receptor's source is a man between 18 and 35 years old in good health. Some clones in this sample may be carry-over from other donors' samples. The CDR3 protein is CACSRRDPDETQYF. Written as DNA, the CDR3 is TGTGCCTGCTCACGCAGGGATCCAGATGAGACCCAGTACTTC.